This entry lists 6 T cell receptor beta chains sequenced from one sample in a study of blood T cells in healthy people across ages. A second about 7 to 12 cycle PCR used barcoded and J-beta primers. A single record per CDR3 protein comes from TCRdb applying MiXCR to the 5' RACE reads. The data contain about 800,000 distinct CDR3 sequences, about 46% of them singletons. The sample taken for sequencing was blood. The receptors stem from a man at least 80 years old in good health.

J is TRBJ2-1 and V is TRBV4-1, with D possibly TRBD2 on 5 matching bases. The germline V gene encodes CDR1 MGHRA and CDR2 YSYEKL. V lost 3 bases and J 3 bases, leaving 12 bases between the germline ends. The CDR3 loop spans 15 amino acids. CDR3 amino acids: CASSHLLGGYNEQFF. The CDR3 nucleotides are TGCGCCAGCAGCCACCTCCTTGGAGGCTACAATGAGCAGTTCTTC.

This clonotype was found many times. The DNA of the CDR3 is TGTGCCAGCAGCTTAGCTCTGGAGCAGTACTTC. Protein product: CASSLALEQYF. This chain links TRBV7-2 with TRBJ2-7; D call uncertain. V was shortened by 0 bases and J by 7 bases, with 4 bases between the two germline ends. The CDR3 length is 11 residues. Per germline, CDR1 SGHTA and CDR2 FQGNSA.

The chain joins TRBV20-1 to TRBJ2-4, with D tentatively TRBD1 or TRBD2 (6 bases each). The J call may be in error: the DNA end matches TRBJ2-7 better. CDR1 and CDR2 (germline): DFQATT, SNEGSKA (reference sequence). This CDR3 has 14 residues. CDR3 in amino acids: CSAREVRGGYEQYF. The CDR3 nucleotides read TGCAGTGCTAGAGAGGTCCGAGGGGGGTACGAGCAGTACTTC.

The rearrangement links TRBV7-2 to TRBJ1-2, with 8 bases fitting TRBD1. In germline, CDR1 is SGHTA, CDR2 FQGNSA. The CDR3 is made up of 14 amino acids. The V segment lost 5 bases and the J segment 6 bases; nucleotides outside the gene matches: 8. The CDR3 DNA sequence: TGTGCCAGCAGCCTCAGACAGGGGCGAGATGGCTACACCTTC. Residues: CASSLRQGRDGYTF. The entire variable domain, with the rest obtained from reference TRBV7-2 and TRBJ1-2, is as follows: GAGVSQSPSNKVTEKGKDVELRCDPISGHTALYWYRQSLGQGLEFLIYFQGNSAPDKSGLPSDRFSAERTGGSVSTLTIQRTQQEDSAVYLCASSLRQGRDGYTFGSGTRLTVV.

The CDR3 bases are TGCGCCAGCAGCTTTGTTGCAGATACGCAGTATTTT. Its translation is CASSFVADTQYF. The V and J genes are TRBV5-1 and TRBJ2-3; D ambiguous. Germline V gene lookup returns CDR1 SGHRS and CDR2 YFSETQ. V gave up 2 bases and J gave up 4 bases, with 5 bases separating them. The CDR3 contains 12 residues.

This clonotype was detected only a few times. The CDR3 is CASSQALAGNTDTQYF. DNA of the CDR3: TGCGCCAGCAGCCAAGCGCTAGCGGGTAACACAGATACGCAGTATTTT. The V gene is TRBV4-1, the J gene TRBJ2-3; TRBD2 matches at 8 bases. The CDR3 sequence is 16 residues long. V shed 1 base and J 2 bases; nucleotides not matched to a gene: 5. Germline V gene lookup returns CDR1 MGHRA and CDR2 YSYEKL.